These T cell receptor beta chains were read from a single sample in a study of cytomegalovirus exposure and HLA in healthy donors. Some clones are missing from TCRdb's copy, which holds only in-frame ones; the method was immunoSEQ multiplex PCR. The specimen's table records around 27,000 clones. Input material: PBMCs. These TCRs come from a man aged 25 to 40 in good health and CMV-seronegative. Each CDR3 is given with its conserved first and last residue. D genes are given only for firm matches. Clone sizes are given selectively: once, few, many, or a class where the clone is expanded.

J gene | V gene | clone size | D gene | CDR3 protein | CDR3 DNA
TRBJ1-3 | TRBV11-3 | - | TRBD1 | CASSFRSGGSGNTIYF | TGTGCCAGCAGCTTCAGATCAGGGGGGTCTGGAAACACCATATATTTT
TRBJ2-3 | TRBV18 | - | - | CASSPSWAATSTDTQYF | TGTGCCAGCTCCCCCAGTTGGGCAGCTACTAGCACAGATACGCAGTATTTT
TRBJ1-5 | TRBV28 | - | TRBD1 | CASSPGQGRGPQHF | TGTGCCAGCAGTCCCGGACAGGGTCGAGGGCCCCAGCATTTT
TRBJ2-7 | TRBV19 | - | - | CASSPMRSHEQYF | TGTGCCAGTAGTCCCATGAGAAGCCACGAGCAGTACTTC
TRBJ2-7 | TRBV13 | - | TRBD1 | CASRGQNPYEQYF | TGTGCCAGCCGGGGACAGAACCCCTACGAGCAGTACTTC
TRBJ1-5 | TRBV4-2 | - | - | CASSQQYRVRRNQPQHF | TGTGCCAGCAGCCAACAATACAGGGTGAGGCGCAATCAGCCCCAGCATTTT
TRBJ1-3 | TRBV18 | - | - | CASSITGISGNTIYF | TGTGCCAGCTCAATTACAGGGATATCTGGAAACACCATATATTTT
TRBJ2-7 | TRBV18 | - | - | CASSPGSGSTSEQYF | TGTGCCAGCTCACCCGGTTCAGGGTCGACTTCCGAGCAGTACTTC
TRBJ1-5 | TRBV7-9 | - | - | CASAEGGQPQHF | TGTGCCAGCGCTGAAGGCGGTCAGCCCCAGCATTTT
TRBJ1-1 | TRBV4-1 | - | - | CASSQGSRVQDRRISTEAFF | TGCGCCAGCAGCCAAGGGAGCCGCGTACAGGACAGAAGAATCTCCACTGAAGCTTTCTTT
TRBJ2-7 | TRBV28 | - | - | CASNYPGQGYEQYF | TGTGCCAGCAATTACCCGGGACAAGGCTACGAGCAGTACTTC
TRBJ1-6 | TRBV7-4 | - | - | CASTHGGGCRPLHF | TGTGCCAGCACCCACGGGGGGGGTTGTAGACCCCTCCACTTT
TRBJ1-2 | TRBV28 | - | TRBD1 | CASRLTGQGYGYTF | TGTGCCAGCAGACTGACGGGACAGGGCTATGGCTACACCTTC
TRBJ2-1 | TRBV29-1 | - | - | CSVEGLDNNEQFF | TGCAGCGTTGAAGGACTAGACAACAATGAGCAGTTCTTC
TRBJ1-2 | TRBV7-2 | - | TRBD1 | CASSSQGGGNYGYTF | TGTGCCAGCAGCTCTCAGGGGGGTGGTAACTATGGCTACACCTTC
TRBJ2-5 | TRBV9 | - | - | CASSVGDNGETQYF | TGTGCCAGCAGCGTAGGGGACAACGGGGAGACCCAGTACTTC
TRBJ2-3 | TRBV20-1 | - | - | CSARRTDTQYF | TGCAGTGCTCGGAGGACAGATACGCAGTATTTT
TRBJ2-7 | TRBV18 | - | TRBD1 | CASSHSSPGTGGINEQYF | TGTGCCAGCTCACACTCCTCACCCGGGACAGGGGGGATCAACGAGCAGTACTTC
TRBJ2-7 | TRBV6-6 | medium-sized | TRBD1 | CASSYRGQGSYEQYF | TGTGCCAGCAGTTACAGGGGACAGGGGTCCTACGAGCAGTACTTC
TRBJ2-2 | TRBV28 | - | TRBD1 | CASSSRQGRSGELFF | TGTGCCAGCAGTTCCCGACAGGGGAGGTCCGGGGAGCTGTTTTTT
TRBJ2-7 | TRBV29-1 | - | - | CSVGQDRSYEQYF | TGCAGCGTTGGACAGGACCGTTCCTACGAGCAGTACTTC
TRBJ2-7 | TRBV14 | - | - | CASSQELGAEQYF | TGTGCCAGCAGCCAAGAGTTGGGCGCCGAGCAGTACTTC
TRBJ2-2 | TRBV4-1 | - | - | CASSHTELLGELFF | TGCGCCAGCAGCCATACTGAGTTGCTCGGGGAGCTGTTTTTT
TRBJ1-2 | TRBV7-9 | - | - | CASSLDSFRGGYTF | TGTGCCAGCAGCTTAGATTCGTTTAGGGGCGGCTACACCTTC
TRBJ2-3 | TRBV30 | - | - | CAWSSTDTQYF | TGTGCCTGGTCTAGCACAGATACGCAGTATTTT
TRBJ1-2 | TRBV21-1 | - | - | CASLEGQGPANYGYTF | TGTGCCAGCCTTGAGGGACAGGGGCCAGCTAACTATGGCTACACCTTC
TRBJ1-5 | TRBV5-6 | - | - | CASSLGLAQPQHF | TGTGCCAGCAGCTTGGGGCTGGCCCAGCCCCAGCATTTT
TRBJ2-3 | TRBV4-3 | - | - | CASSQENGAGTDTQYF | TGCGCCAGCAGCCAAGAGAATGGGGCCGGGACAGATACGCAGTATTTT
TRBJ2-3 | TRBV4-2 | - | TRBD2 | CASTPLLREGPDTQYF | TGTGCCAGCACCCCCCTTTTGCGGGAGGGTCCAGATACGCAGTATTTT
TRBJ2-3 | TRBV29-1 | - | TRBD2 | CSVGRGTDTQYF | TGCAGCGTGGGGCGGGGGACAGATACGCAGTATTTT
TRBJ2-6 | TRBV10-3 | - | - | CAIRTGLISSGANVLTF | TGTGCCATCAGAACAGGGCTGATTTCCTCTGGGGCCAACGTCCTGACTTTC
TRBJ2-3 | TRBV29-1 | - | - | CSVGAQDLWTYTDTQYF | TGCAGCGTGGGGGCCCAGGACCTTTGGACATACACAGATACGCAGTATTTT
TRBJ1-1 | TRBV11-2 | - | TRBD1 | CASSPSTGGTTEAFF | TGTGCCAGCAGCCCCTCGACAGGGGGCACGACTGAAGCTTTCTTT